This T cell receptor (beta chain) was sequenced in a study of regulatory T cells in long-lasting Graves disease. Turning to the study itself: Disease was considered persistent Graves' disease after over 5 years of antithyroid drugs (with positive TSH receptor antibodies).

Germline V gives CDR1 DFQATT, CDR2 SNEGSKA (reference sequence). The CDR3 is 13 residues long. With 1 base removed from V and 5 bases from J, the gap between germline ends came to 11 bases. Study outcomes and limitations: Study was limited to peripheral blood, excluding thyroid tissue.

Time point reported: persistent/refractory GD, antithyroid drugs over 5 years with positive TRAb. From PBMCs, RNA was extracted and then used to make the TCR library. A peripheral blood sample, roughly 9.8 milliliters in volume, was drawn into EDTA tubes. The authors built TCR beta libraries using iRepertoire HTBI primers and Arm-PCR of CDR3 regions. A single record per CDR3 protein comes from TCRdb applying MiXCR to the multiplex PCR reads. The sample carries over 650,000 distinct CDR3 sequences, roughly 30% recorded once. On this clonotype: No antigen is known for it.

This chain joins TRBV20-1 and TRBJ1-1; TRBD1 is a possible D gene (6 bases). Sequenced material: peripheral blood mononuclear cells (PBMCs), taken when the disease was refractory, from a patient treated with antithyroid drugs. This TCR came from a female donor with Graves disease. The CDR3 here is CSARGSRGTEAFF. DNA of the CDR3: TGCAGTGCTAGAGGGTCCAGGGGAACTGAAGCTTTCTTT.